This TCR beta chain was identified in a study of HIV-infected patients and healthy controls. Notes on the study in general: HIV-associated CDR3 frequencies dropped significantly during therapy; CMV-associated ones, mostly rising, changed nonsignificantly. Compared with healthy controls, HIV-infected patients showed less CDR3 sharing between individuals.

Reverse transcription used approximately 500 ng RNA and constant-region primers for alpha and beta. Alpha and beta chain libraries were made separately by chain-specific third strand synthesis with multiplexing indices. Each cDNA molecule was barcoded, and a single primer pair amplified each chain. TCRdb ran MiXCR on the 5' RACE reads and lists one entry per CDR3 protein. The repertoire has some 15,000 distinct CDR3 sequences, 6.5% to 7.5% of them found once; the top ten carry around 7.9%. This clonotype was counted many times. The antigen is undetermined. The CDR3 extends over 15 amino acids. Germline V gene lookup returns CDR1 LGHDT and CDR2 YNNKEL (reference sequence). V was pared by 4 bases and J by 2 bases, with 12 bases between. No cell fractionation was done, so the repertoire covers all unsorted peripheral blood T cells.

Sequencing was carried out using blood. The rearrangement links TRBV3-1 to TRBJ2-1; perhaps D is TRBD1 or TRBD2 (6 bases each). The clonotype originates from an adult in good health. This chain's CDR3 is CASSRDGGPYNEQFF. In DNA form, the CDR3 reads TGTGCCAGCAGCCGTGACGGGGGCCCCTACAATGAGCAGTTCTTC.